These T cell receptor beta chains were read from a single sample in a study of Graves' ophthalmopathy and Graves' hyperthyroidism. TCRdb reprocessed the multiplex PCR reads via MiXCR and lists one record per CDR3 protein. The sample holds roughly 400,000 distinct CDR3 sequences, about 16% seen once. Sequenced sample: peripheral blood. These receptors all stem from a woman under 30 with Graves' ophthalmopathy. The conserved cysteine and the conserved F or W are not part of the CDR3 here.

TRBV19,ASSMLRVQPQH
TRBV12-3/TRBV12-4,ASSAVHKGGKNSPLH
TRBV27,ASNLSGPQGYEQY
TRBV10-3,AISRQLETQY
TRBV29-1,SVERGRFGGEQY
TRBV6-2/TRBV6-3,ASRTYGTGYEETQY
TRBV7-2,ASSFKRGSGELF
TRBV27,ASSPHQGVPSPLH
TRBV6-5,ASSYTRTGGSSPLH
TRBV5-1,ASSLVAGYWSYEQY
TRBV20-1,SGGGAPYEQY
TRBV13,ASSSGQGGYGYT
TRBV24-1,ATSDRRTGAVQETQY
TRBV30,ASAGHHYEQY
TRBV7-2,ASSLTDVAYEQY
TRBV30,AWSHAKGRARYGYT
TRBV20-1,SARKGGPYEQY
TRBV30,AWSVHLNNYGYT
TRBV27,ASSLGFQAGELF
TRBV5-1,ASSERTPRKETQY
TRBV12-3/TRBV12-4,ASSLGGGLDAEAF
TRBV25-1,ASNHRGANQETQY
TRBV6-2/TRBV6-3,ASSYSMYMNTEAF
TRBV30,AWSVPLGQGANYGYT
TRBV4-3,ASSHLSALSGEAF
TRBV12-3/TRBV12-4,ATKGRRNTGELF
TRBV2,ASSDSAGELF
TRBV4-1,ASSLIGGIQPQH
TRBV12-3/TRBV12-4,ASSRTAGSYNSPLH
TRBV28,ASSNDREETQY
TRBV19,ASSIELDTGELF
TRBV30,AWSALGQGVNEQF
TRBV11-2,ASSLGLRGTEAF
TRBV24-1,ATSDPRVGNQPQH
TRBV6-5,ASSYSWQSMRYTEAF
TRBV28,ASSSGVRYYGYT
TRBV12-3/TRBV12-4,ASTHGRLITEAF
TRBV30,AWSSLGASFQY
TRBV20-1,SAWDRSNTEAF
TRBV27,ASQQGANYGYT
TRBV6-2/TRBV6-3,ASSPTLDSRNQPQH
TRBV6-1,ASKSRGVNQPQH
TRBV20-1,SVERTRSYEQY
TRBV28,ASSPPGGSAQPQH
TRBV6-2/TRBV6-3,ASSSLFYEQY